This is a list of T cell receptor beta chains from one sample in a study of OX40 agonist ivuxolimab in advanced cancers. Clones were sequenced by immunoSEQ multiplex PCR, and TCRdb holds only the in-frame ones, with some missing. The table shows around 48,000 clones, with about 83% occurring only once. The sample consisted of CD4+ or CD8+ T cells sorted from blood, taken in a trial of the OX40 agonist ivuxolimab. All receptors derive from an adult with an advanced solid tumor such as melanoma, head and neck, liver or kidney cancer. The CDR3 runs from the conserved cysteine through the conserved F or W. A D gene is named only where the DNA matches it firmly. A clone size is listed for some rows: how often the clone was seen (once, few, many), or a class if it is expanded.

D gene,clone size,J gene,V gene,CDR3 protein
-,-,TRBJ1-2,TRBV7-3,CASGRAYGYTF
-,-,TRBJ2-7,TRBV5-1,CASSLQPGEGEQYF
TRBD1,once,TRBJ2-1,TRBV5-3,CASSYGQGNEQFF
-,-,TRBJ2-4,TRBV4-1,CASSQGDINIQYF
-,-,TRBJ2-5,TRBV30,CAWSSGIWETQYF
TRBD1,-,TRBJ1-1,TRBV4-2,CASSQYHRQGLNTEAFF
-,-,TRBJ2-7,TRBV5-1,CASSLAPGNYEQYF
TRBD2,-,TRBJ2-5,TRBV15,CATSRGRAQETQYF
-,-,TRBJ2-1,TRBV19,CASTGLNEQFF
TRBD1,-,TRBJ1-2,TRBV7-2,CASSTQTLTGPYFYGYTF